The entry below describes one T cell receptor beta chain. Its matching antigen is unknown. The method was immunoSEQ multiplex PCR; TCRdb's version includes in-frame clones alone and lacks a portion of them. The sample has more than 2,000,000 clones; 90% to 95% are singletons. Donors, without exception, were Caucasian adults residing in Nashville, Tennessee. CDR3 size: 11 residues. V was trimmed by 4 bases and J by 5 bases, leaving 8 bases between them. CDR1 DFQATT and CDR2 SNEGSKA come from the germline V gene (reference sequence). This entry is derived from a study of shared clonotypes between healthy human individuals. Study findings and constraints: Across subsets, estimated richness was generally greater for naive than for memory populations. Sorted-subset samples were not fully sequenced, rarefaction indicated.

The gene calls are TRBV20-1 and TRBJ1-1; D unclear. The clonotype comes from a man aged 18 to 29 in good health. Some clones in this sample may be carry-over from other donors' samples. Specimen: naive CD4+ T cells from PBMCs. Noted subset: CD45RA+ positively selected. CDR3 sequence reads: CSAMSRTEAFF. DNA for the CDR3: TGCAGTGCTATGTCAAGGACTGAAGCTTTCTTT.